This T cell receptor (beta chain) emerged from a study of vaccination and CD4 T cells after COVID-19. Comment on this clonotype: The antigen is undetermined.

The treatment here: roughly 10-day PBMC culture with coronavirus spike peptide pools or control peptides (ViraFEST assay). Once cultured about eleven days, CD4+ T cells underwent isolation by negative selection. With the Oncomine TCR Beta short-read assay, DNA from cultured CD4+ T cells was sequenced. MiXCR was run by TCRdb on the PCR reads, yielding one entry per CDR3 protein. This sample has around 18,000 distinct CDR3 sequences, with over 55% found just once. Study-level results: Convalescent patients had a median roughly 84% of post-vaccine SARS-CoV-2-reactive clones that were detected only after vaccination, not before it. Median reactive clonotypes, those recognizing SARS-CoV-2, rose from about 22 to 38, not significantly.

The V gene lost 6 bases and the J gene lost 1 base, with 6 bases spanning the gap. The CDR3 loop spans 12 amino acids. Germline CDR1 is SQVTM and CDR2 is ANQGSEA. The sample was CD4+ T cells from blood, cultured in vitro, taken after SARS-CoV-2 vaccination. V gene TRBV29-1 combines with J gene TRBJ2-2; D gene unclear. This clonotype was sampled from a human donor who had recovered from COVID-19. The CDR3 region is CSVRQNTGELFF. DNA of the CDR3: TGCAGCGTCCGACAGAACACCGGGGAGCTGTTTTTT.